This is a list of T cell receptor beta chains from one sample in a study of blood T cell repertoires in COVID-19. Method: immunoSEQ multiplex PCR; TCRdb's copy keeps in-frame clones and lacks some. The sample shows about 220,000 clones, about nine tenths of them seen only once. The sequencing sample was made of peripheral blood. All receptors derive from a man aged 25 to 40 who had recovered from COVID-19. CDR3s include the opening cysteine and the closing phenylalanine or tryptophan. A D gene is named only where the DNA matches it firmly. Not every row has a clone size; where given, it reads once, few, many or a size class.

>.|.|TRBV30|TRBJ1-5
CAWSPSRDLAQHF
TGTGCCTGGAGTCCGAGCCGGGACTTGGCCCAGCATTTT
>.|.|TRBV27|TRBJ1-2
CASSRSSQGIYGYTF
TGTGCCAGCAGCCGCTCGAGTCAGGGGATCTATGGCTACACCTTC
>TRBD1|few|TRBV7-2|TRBJ1-5
CASSRQGGPYSNQPQHF
TGTGCCAGCAGCCGCCAAGGGGGCCCCTATAGCAATCAGCCCCAGCATTTT
>.|.|TRBV18|TRBJ2-5
CASSPQQRSGQETQYF
TGTGCCAGCTCACCACAACAACGTAGCGGCCAAGAGACCCAGTACTTC
>TRBD2|.|TRBV11-3|TRBJ2-3
CASSTGLAGPTDTQYF
TGTGCCAGCAGCACGGGACTAGCGGGGCCTACAGATACGCAGTATTTT
>TRBD1|.|TRBV9|TRBJ2-3
CASSSSPGTGSVDTQYF
TGTGCCAGCAGCAGCTCCCCAGGGACAGGGTCGGTAGATACGCAGTATTTT
>.|.|TRBV10-1|TRBJ1-6
CASSFQQGLDNSPLHF
TGCGCCAGCAGCTTCCAACAGGGCCTCGATAATTCACCCCTCCACTTT
>TRBD1|.|TRBV5-6|TRBJ2-5
CASSLGTGGIQETQYF
TGTGCCAGCAGCTTGGGGACAGGGGGAATACAAGAGACCCAGTACTTC
>TRBD1|few|TRBV6-5|TRBJ1-4
CASTRTGTNEKLFF
TGTGCCAGCACCAGGACAGGGACTAATGAAAAACTGTTTTTT
>TRBD1|few|TRBV2|TRBJ2-7
CASRPGQGIEQYF
TGTGCCAGCAGGCCGGGACAGGGTATCGAGCAGTACTTC
>.|.|TRBV15|TRBJ1-5
CATSRDWTAKGELGNQPQHF
TGTGCCACCAGCAGAGATTGGACAGCAAAGGGGGAACTAGGCAATCAGCCCCAGCATTTT
>.|.|TRBV5-1|TRBJ2-1
CASSQGEYEQFF
TGCGCCAGCAGCCAAGGAGAGTATGAGCAGTTCTTC
>TRBD2|.|TRBV4-1|TRBJ2-1
CASSQEPPLAGSGKNEQFF
TGCGCCAGCAGCCAAGAACCCCCCTTAGCGGGGTCGGGTAAGAATGAGCAGTTCTTC
>TRBD1|.|TRBV5-1|TRBJ1-5
CASRSGTESNQPQHF
TGCGCCAGCAGGTCCGGGACAGAGAGCAATCAGCCCCAGCATTTT
>.|.|TRBV7-8|TRBJ1-2
CASSPGGGPYNYGYTF
TGTGCCAGCAGCCCAGGCGGGGGGCCATATAACTATGGCTACACCTTC
>.|few|TRBV7-9|TRBJ2-1
CASSPRSGVEQFF
TGTGCCAGCAGCCCACGCTCGGGGGTAGAGCAGTTCTTC
>.|once|TRBV9|TRBJ1-1
CASSGASGGTEAFF
TGTGCCAGCAGCGGGGCGTCGGGGGGGACTGAAGCTTTCTTT
>TRBD2|once|TRBV10-3|TRBJ2-1
CATAAAGGDNEQFF
TGTGCCACCGCGGCGGCGGGGGGGGACAATGAGCAGTTCTTC
>.|few|TRBV25-1|TRBJ2-6
CACSSSRSGANVLTF
TGTGCCTGTTCTTCGTCGCGCTCTGGGGCCAACGTCCTGACTTTC
>.|.|TRBV7-9|TRBJ1-2
CASSLAASRVGGYTF
TGTGCCAGCAGCTTAGCAGCCTCGCGGGTCGGTGGCTACACCTTC
>TRBD2|.|TRBV5-6|TRBJ2-7
CASSLEAGGGYEQYF
TGTGCCAGCAGCTTAGAAGCGGGGGGTGGGTACGAGCAGTACTTC
>.|.|TRBV7-2|TRBJ1-4
CASSPGRATPNEKLFF
TGTGCCAGCAGCCCGGGGAGGGCAACTCCAAATGAAAAACTGTTTTTT
>TRBD1|.|TRBV5-6|TRBJ1-6
CASRWDRGVHSPLHF
TGTGCCAGCAGGTGGGACAGGGGTGTGCATTCACCCCTCCACTTT
>.|.|TRBV4-1|TRBJ2-1
CASSHALFVAGITYNEQFF
TGCGCCAGCAGCCATGCCTTATTTGTTGCGGGGATAACCTACAATGAGCAGTTCTTC
>TRBD2|.|TRBV7-2|TRBJ2-1
CASSFPSGRLNEQFF
TGTGCCAGCAGCTTCCCTAGCGGGCGGTTGAATGAGCAGTTCTTC
>.|.|TRBV19|TRBJ1-1
CASSKGGTEAFF
TGTGCCAGTAGTAAAGGGGGAACTGAAGCTTTCTTT
>.|.|TRBV5-1|TRBJ1-2
CASSLGGEGHTF
TGCGCCAGCAGCTTGGGCGGGGAGGGGCACACCTTC
>TRBD1|many|TRBV12-5|TRBJ1-5
CASGLVQGYQPQHF
TGTGCTAGTGGTTTGGTACAGGGGTATCAGCCCCAGCATTTT
>TRBD1|.|TRBV5-1|TRBJ2-1
CASSLGDRYNEQFF
TGCGCCAGCAGCTTGGGGGACAGGTACAATGAGCAGTTCTTC
>TRBD1|once|TRBV5-1|TRBJ1-1
CASTGILGRGPHRGDTEAFF
TGCGCCAGCACCGGGATCCTTGGAAGGGGACCCCACAGGGGTGACACTGAAGCTTTCTTT
>.|once|TRBV6-5|TRBJ1-4
CASSYGGKLEKLFF
TGTGCCAGCAGTTACGGGGGGAAACTTGAAAAACTGTTTTTT
>TRBD1|.|TRBV7-2|TRBJ1-2
CASSPATGKGYTF
TGTGCCAGCAGCCCTGCGACAGGGAAGGGCTACACCTTC
>.|.|TRBV5-6|TRBJ1-4
CASSSTGTYNEKLFF
TGTGCCAGCAGCTCTACAGGGACCTATAATGAAAAACTGTTTTTT
>.|.|TRBV27|TRBJ2-4
CASSPSRIQVNIQYF
TGTGCCAGCAGTCCCTCACGCATCCAGGTTAACATTCAGTACTTC
>TRBD2|.|TRBV6-6|TRBJ2-7
CASSNPLAGGNYEQYF
TGTGCCAGCAGCAACCCTCTAGCGGGGGGGAACTACGAGCAGTACTTC
>TRBD1|.|TRBV4-1|TRBJ1-1
CASSQEGGTARIFTEAFF
TGCGCCAGCAGCCAAGAAGGCGGGACAGCCCGAATATTCACTGAAGCTTTCTTT
>TRBD2|.|TRBV30|TRBJ2-3
CAWSVLGAGGHVDTQYF
TGTGCCTGGAGTGTACTCGGAGCGGGGGGGCATGTAGATACGCAGTATTTT
>TRBD1|.|TRBV12-3/TRBV12-4|TRBJ1-2
CASRTGTAYGYTF
TGTGCCAGCAGAACCGGGACAGCCTATGGCTACACCTTC
>.|.|TRBV29-1|TRBJ1-1
CSGEGGFSTEAFF
TGCAGCGGAGAGGGCGGATTTTCCACTGAAGCTTTCTTT
>.|.|TRBV6-5|TRBJ1-2
CASSYDSRRYGYTF
TGTGCCAGCAGTTACGACAGCCGACGTTATGGCTACACCTTC
>TRBD1|once|TRBV6-4|TRBJ1-5
CASGTGDGPQHF
TGTGCCAGCGGGACAGGGGACGGGCCCCAGCATTTT
>.|few|TRBV5-1|TRBJ2-3
CASSLLVDTQYF
TGCGCCAGCAGCTTGCTAGTAGATACGCAGTATTTT
>TRBD1|.|TRBV28|TRBJ2-2
CASSFSTGVTGELFF
TGTGCCAGCAGTTTTTCAACAGGGGTGACCGGGGAGCTGTTTTTT
>TRBD2|once|TRBV24-1|TRBJ2-4
CATSGLRGDIQYF
TGTGCCACCAGTGGCCTACGGGGGGACATTCAGTACTTC
>TRBD1|.|TRBV2|TRBJ1-3
CASGRQGGNTIYF
TGTGCCAGCGGACGACAGGGAGGAAACACCATATATTTT
>.|.|TRBV7-9|TRBJ1-6
CASSKGREGGSPLHF
TGTGCCAGCAGCAAAGGCCGGGAGGGAGGTTCACCCCTCCACTTT
>.|once|TRBV21-1|TRBJ2-1
CTAHNEQFF
TGTACCGCACATAATGAGCAGTTCTTC
>.|.|TRBV2|TRBJ1-2
CASPERPGGYGYTF
TGTGCCAGCCCCGAAAGGCCCGGGGGCTATGGCTACACCTTC
>TRBD1|.|TRBV10-3|TRBJ1-3
CAISEGQGQGNTIYF
TGTGCCATCAGTGAGGGACAGGGCCAAGGAAACACCATATATTTT
>.|once|TRBV7-2|TRBJ1-1
CASRLPFNTEAFF
TGTGCCAGCAGACTACCCTTTAACACTGAAGCTTTCTTT
>.|few|TRBV27|TRBJ1-4
CASSLIRGVREKLFF
TGTGCCAGCAGTCTAATCAGGGGTGTCAGAGAAAAACTGTTTTTT
>TRBD2|.|TRBV5-6|TRBJ2-7
CASSLGLADYEQYF
TGTGCCAGCAGCTTGGGGCTAGCGGATTACGAGCAGTACTTC
>TRBD1|.|TRBV6-1|TRBJ2-3
CASSEYRGYDTDTQYF
TGTGCCAGCAGTGAATACAGGGGGTACGACACAGATACGCAGTATTTT
>TRBD1|.|TRBV30|TRBJ1-1
CAWGDSLNTEAFF
TGTGCCTGGGGGGACAGCTTGAACACTGAAGCTTTCTTT
>.|.|TRBV10-3|TRBJ2-7
CAISDPPGYEQYF
TGTGCCATCAGTGATCCCCCCGGCTACGAGCAGTACTTC
>TRBD1|.|TRBV6-5|TRBJ2-2
CASRPTGRNTGELFF
TGTGCCAGCAGACCGACAGGGAGGAACACCGGGGAGCTGTTTTTT
>TRBD1|.|TRBV11-2|TRBJ2-3
CASTPDPGQGARDTQYF
TGTGCCAGCACCCCGGATCCGGGACAGGGGGCCCGAGATACGCAGTATTTT
>.|.|TRBV6-5|TRBJ2-7
CASSYSPDMEGMEQYF
TGTGCCAGCAGTTACTCTCCCGACATGGAAGGAATGGAGCAGTACTTC
>TRBD1|.|TRBV6-1|TRBJ2-2
CASSEDRGNGRELFF
TGTGCCAGCAGTGAGGACAGGGGGAACGGCAGGGAGCTGTTTTTT